Presented here are 16 T cell receptor beta chains from one specimen sequenced in a study of cytotoxic CD8 clonotypes in ibrutinib-treated CLL. Clones were read by immunoSEQ multiplex PCR, and TCRdb kept only the in-frame ones, dropping some. The sample consists of about 310,000 clones, around four fifths of them appearing once. Source: PBMCs, taken before ibrutinib treatment. The source is a human donor with chronic lymphocytic leukemia.

This chain uses TRBV10-3 with TRBJ2-1, with 9 nucleotides matching TRBD2. CDR3 length equals 12 residues. Germline CDR1 ENHRY, CDR2 SYGVKD. CDR3 in amino acids: CAASSGEDEQFF. The CDR3 coding sequence is TGTGCGGCGTCTAGCGGGGAGGATGAGCAGTTCTTC.

This clone came up a few times. The chain carries TRBV5-5 and TRBJ1-5, with no clear D. The V end was cut by 1 base, the J end by 7 bases, with 15 bases between. Germline V gives CDR1 SGHKS, CDR2 YYEKEE (reference sequence). The CDR3 consists of 15 residues. The CDR3 bases are TGTGCCAGCAGCTTGAGCGGCGGACCCGGACAGCCCCAGCATTTT. Protein product: CASSLSGGPGQPQHF.

CDR3 in DNA: TGTGCCACCAGCAGAGAAAGAGGGGTGGCCACAGATACGCAGTATTTT. Residues: CATSRERGVATDTQYF. The gene calls are TRBV15 and TRBJ2-3; perhaps D is TRBD1 or TRBD2 (5 bases each). Germline loops: CDR1 LNHNV, CDR2 YYDKDF (reference sequence). The ends were cut back, 0 bases at V and 2 bases at J, with 12 bases in the middle. CDR3 length: 16 amino acids.

This chain connects TRBV11-2 to TRBJ2-2; D is uncertain. V gave up 3 bases and J gave up 7 bases, with 9 bases separating them. The germline CDR1 and CDR2 sequences are SGHAT and FQNNGV. This CDR3 has 13 residues. CDR3 bases: TGTGCCAGCAGCTTTAATGTCGTCGGGGAGCTGTTTTTT. It codes for CASSFNVVGELFF.

The chain employs TRBV6-5 and TRBJ2-5; weak D call: TRBD1 (6 bases). Between the trimmed V and J ends, which lost 6 bases and 2 bases, there was a span of 13 bases. The CDR3 spans 14 residues. Germline CDR1 MNHEY, CDR2 SVGAGI. The CDR3 region is CASRSRGPQETQYF. CDR3 coding DNA: TGTGCCAGCAGGAGCAGGGGACCGCAAGAGACCCAGTACTTC.

The rearrangement joins TRBV5-1 to TRBJ1-4; no definite D call. This CDR3 has 18 residues. Between the trimmed V and J ends, which lost 0 bases and 0 bases, there was a span of 15 bases. From germline, CDR1 is SGHRS and CDR2 YFSETQ. The chain's CDR3 is CASSLASVGMATNEKLFF. CDR3 nucleotide sequence: TGCGCCAGCAGCTTGGCGTCAGTGGGGATGGCAACTAATGAAAAACTGTTTTTT. The full variable domain, rest sourced from reference TRBV5-1 and TRBJ1-4, is KAGVTQTPRYLIKTRGQQVTLSCSPISGHRSVSWYQQTPGQGLQFLFEYFSETQRNKGNFPGRFSGRQFSNSRSEMNVSTLELGDSALYLCASSLASVGMATNEKLFFGSGTQLSVL.

The sample holds many counts of this clone. The J gene is TRBJ2-1, the V gene TRBV25-1; 11 bases map to TRBD2. V shed 4 bases, J shed 5 bases, and the junction held 4 bases outside the gene matches. CDR1 MGHDK and CDR2 SYGVNS come from the germline V gene. The CDR3 extends over 15 amino acids. CDR3 DNA: TGTGCCAGCAGTGGTCTAGCGGGAGGACACAATGAGCAGTTCTTC. Translated, it gives CASSGLAGGHNEQFF.

V and J are TRBV4-3 and TRBJ1-4; 8 nucleotides match TRBD1. V lost 4 bases, J lost 0 bases, and 7 bases stayed unmatched. The CDR3 contains 17 residues. The germline V gene encodes CDR1 LGHNA and CDR2 YSLEER. Here the CDR3 reads CASSRDRGGATNEKLFF. CDR3 nucleotides: TGCGCCAGCAGCCGAGACAGGGGAGGTGCAACTAATGAAAAACTGTTTTTT.

The J gene is TRBJ1-5, the V gene TRBV27; tentative D call: TRBD1 (5 bases). Trimming shortened V by 8 bases and J by 0 bases, and 8 bases separated the two germline ends. Per the germline V gene, CDR1 is MNHEY and CDR2 is SMNVEV (reference sequence). The CDR3 length is 13 residues. CDR3 sequence: CASSDSSNQPQHF. The DNA of the CDR3 is TGTGCCAGCTCCGACAGTAGCAATCAGCCCCAGCATTTT.

This sequence joins TRBV7-2 and TRBJ2-6; TRBD1 is a possible D gene (5 bases). This CDR3 has 14 amino acids. The germline V gene has CDR1 SGHTA and CDR2 FQGNSA. The V end lost 7 bases, the J end lost 4 bases, and 11 bases lay between the germline ends. CDR3: CASTLTVGANVLTF. The CDR3 DNA reads TGTGCCAGCACCCTGACAGTGGGGGCCAACGTCCTGACTTTC.

J is TRBJ1-1 and V is TRBV9, with D uncertain. The CDR3 runs to 11 residues. The ends were cut back, 4 bases at V and 7 bases at J, with 8 bases in the middle. CDR1 is SGDLS and CDR2 is YYNGEE in the germline V gene. The CDR3 DNA is TGTGCCAGCAGCCCCCGTATTGAAGCTTTCTTT. Residues: CASSPRIEAFF.

The chain uses TRBV5-1 and TRBJ2-7, with 7 bases lining up with TRBD1. The V gene's germline CDR1 is SGHRS and CDR2 YFSETQ. CDR3 size: 14 residues. Unmatched junction bases numbered 11, after V lost 6 bases and J lost 5 bases. The CDR3 spells CASNLVTGIDEQYF. CDR3 DNA: TGCGCCAGCAACCTAGTGACAGGGATCGACGAGCAGTACTTC.

This chain connects TRBV5-1 to TRBJ2-7, with D hard to call. V lost 3 bases and J lost 6, with 10 bases in between. Germline CDR1 SGHRS, CDR2 YFSETQ. This CDR3 contains 12 residues. CDR3 region: CASSSGTIEQYF. The CDR3 DNA follows: TGCGCCAGCAGCTCCGGAACTATCGAGCAGTACTTC.

The chain combines TRBV30 with TRBJ1-5; TRBD1 is a possible D gene (6 bases). The CDR3 has 15 residues. The V gene lost 1 base and the J gene lost 6 bases, with 16 bases spanning the gap. The germline gives CDR1 GTSNPN, CDR2 SVGIG (reference sequence). In DNA, the CDR3 is TGTGCCTGGAGTGAGAACAGGGTCTATGGTCAGCCCCAGCATTTT. It encodes CAWSENRVYGQPQHF.

This clone has only one observation. The chain employs TRBV28 and TRBJ2-1; possibly TRBD2 for D (5 bases). Germline CDR1 is MDHEN and CDR2 is SYDVKM. V lost 4 bases and J lost 4, with 14 bases in between. The CDR3 loop spans 15 amino acids. CDR3 in DNA: TGTGCCAGCAGTTCCCTGCCCCAGCGGTACAATGAGCAGTTCTTC. It codes for CASSSLPQRYNEQFF.

The rearrangement links TRBV9 to TRBJ2-7, with D uncertain. CDR3 length equals 14 residues. V lost 0 bases to trimming and J lost 0 bases, with 7 bases between them. Germline V gene data show CDR1 as SGDLS and CDR2 as YYNGEE. In DNA form, the CDR3 reads TGTGCCAGCAGCGTAGCCTCTACCTCCTACGAGCAGTACTTC. Its translation is CASSVASTSYEQYF.